This TCR beta chain was identified in a study of OX40 agonist ivuxolimab in advanced cancers. General study findings and limits: In general, CD8+ T cells held more expanded clones than CD4+ did, on average. Which antigen the expanded peripheral T cells recognized is unknown.

The protocol was immunoSEQ multiplex PCR, while the TCRdb copy is restricted to in-frame clones and leaves out a portion. The sample comprises more than 50,000 clones, 85% to 90% of which are singletons, and about 12% rests with the top ten. Comment on this clone: The antigen remains undetermined.

V dropped 5 bases and J dropped 4; count of bases not matched to a gene: 6. The V gene's germline CDR1 is MNHEY and CDR2 SMNVEV (reference sequence). The CDR3 is 14 amino acids. This specimen was CD4+ or CD8+ T cells sorted from blood, taken in a trial of the OX40 agonist ivuxolimab. The sequence was collected from an adult with an advanced solid tumor such as melanoma, head and neck, liver or kidney cancer. This chain joins TRBV27 and TRBJ2-3; TRBD2 agrees at 7 bases. Here the CDR3 DNA reads TGTGCCAGCAGTCTGCGGGAGTCTTCAGATACGCAGTATTTT. It encodes CASSLRESSDTQYF.